One and the same sample provided the 6 T cell receptor beta chains below, sequenced in a study of blood T cell repertoires in COVID-19. Sequencing used immunoSEQ multiplex PCR; TCRdb keeps in-frame clones, though not all of them. The sample carries tens of thousands of clones, roughly 80% recorded once. The sample taken for sequencing was peripheral blood. The source is a man aged 70 or older with acute or convalescent COVID-19.

This clone was recorded once. This chain connects TRBV19 to TRBJ1-2, with TRBD1 matching over 7 bases. Germline CDR1 reads LNHDA; CDR2 reads SQIVND (reference sequence). Trimming removed 6 bases from V and 8 bases from J; junction bases left unmatched: 12. The CDR3 covers 14 residues. The CDR3 sequence: CASRSGNQGGGYTF. The DNA for the CDR3 is TGTGCCAGTAGATCCGGAAACCAGGGGGGCGGCTACACCTTC.

There are a few counts of this clone. The gene calls are TRBV5-1 and TRBJ1-3, with TRBD1 as a possible D gene (5 bases). Germline lookup yields CDR1 SGHRS and CDR2 YFSETQ. Trimming stripped 1 base from V and 2 bases from J, with 7 bases between. The CDR3 runs 14 residues. The CDR3 DNA reads TGCGCCAGCAGCTTGTCGGGGGCTGGAAACACCATATATTTT. As protein: CASSLSGAGNTIYF. Filled out from reference TRBV5-1 and TRBJ1-3, the complete variable domain reads KAGVTQTPRYLIKTRGQQVTLSCSPISGHRSVSWYQQTPGQGLQFLFEYFSETQRNKGNFPGRFSGRQFSNSRSEMNVSTLELGDSALYLCASSLSGAGNTIYFGEGSWLTVV.

This chain joins TRBV10-3 and TRBJ1-5; tentative D call: TRBD1 (5 bases). There are 14 residues in the CDR3. CDR1 is ENHRY, CDR2 SYGVKD, per germline. Trimming removed 0 bases at V and 6 bases at J, with 9 bases between. CDR3 sequence (DNA): TGTGCCATCAGTGAGTCCAAGGGGTTTCAGCCCCAGCATTTT. It encodes CAISESKGFQPQHF.

This rearrangement joins TRBV7-9 to TRBJ1-1, with 7 bases that match TRBD1. The trim removed 1 base at V and 5 bases at J, leaving 4 bases unmatched. Germline loops: CDR1 SEHNR, CDR2 FQNEAQ (reference sequence). The CDR3 runs 14 residues. CDR3 sequence: CASSLETGRTEAFF. The CDR3, as DNA: TGTGCCAGCAGCTTAGAGACAGGGAGGACTGAAGCTTTCTTT. Looking up the rest from reference TRBV7-9 and TRBJ1-1 gives the full variable domain: DTGVSQNPRHKITKRGQNVTFRCDPISEHNRLYWYRQTLGQGPEFLTYFQNEAQLEKSRLLSDRFSAERPKGSFSTLEIQRTEQGDSAMYLCASSLETGRTEAFFGQGTRLTVV.

The V call is TRBV14, the J call TRBJ2-5; the D is unclear. With 4 bases removed from V and 4 bases from J, the gap between germline ends came to 4 bases. Per the germline V gene, CDR1 is SGHDN and CDR2 is FVKESK. The length of the CDR3 is 11 residues. The CDR3 DNA reads TGTGCCAGCAGCCTCGGAGAGACCCAGTACTTC. Translated, it gives CASSLGETQYF. Together with reference TRBV14 and TRBJ2-5, the CDR3 gives the full variable domain: EAGVTQFPSHSVIEKGQTVTLRCDPISGHDNLYWYRRVMGKEIKFLLHFVKESKQDESGMPNNRFLAERTGGTYSTLKVQPAELEDSGVYFCASSLGETQYFGPGTRLLVL.

The chain combines TRBV5-1 with TRBJ2-1, with D maybe TRBD2 (6 bases). CDR3 length equals 14 residues. From germline, CDR1 is SGHRS and CDR2 YFSETQ. V dropped 4 bases and J dropped 8 bases, with 16 bases sitting between them. Here the CDR3 DNA reads TGCGCCAGCAGCCGGGACTCGTCCGGCGATGAGCAGTTCTTC. It encodes CASSRDSSGDEQFF.